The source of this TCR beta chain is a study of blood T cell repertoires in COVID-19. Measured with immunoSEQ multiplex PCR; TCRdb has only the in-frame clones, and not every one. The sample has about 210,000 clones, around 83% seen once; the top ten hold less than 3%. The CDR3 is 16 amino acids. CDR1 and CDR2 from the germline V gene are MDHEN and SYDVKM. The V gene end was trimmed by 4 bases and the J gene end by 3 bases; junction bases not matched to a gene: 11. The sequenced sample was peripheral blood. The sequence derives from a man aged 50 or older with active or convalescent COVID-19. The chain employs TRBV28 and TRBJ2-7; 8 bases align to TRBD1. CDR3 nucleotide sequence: TGTGCCAGCAGTTCTCCCCGCGGGACAGGTGGCTACGAGCAGTACTTC. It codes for CASSSPRGTGGYEQYF. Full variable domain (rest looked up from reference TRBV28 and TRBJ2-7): DVKVTQSSRYLVKRTGEKVFLECVQDMDHENMFWYRQDPGLGLRLIYFSYDVKMKEKGDIPEGYSVSREKKERFSLILESASTNQTSMYLCASSSPRGTGGYEQYFGPGTRLTVT.